The 32 T cell receptor beta chains listed next were all sequenced from one sample in a study of blood T cell repertoires in COVID-19. Some clones are missing from TCRdb's copy, which holds only in-frame ones; the method was immunoSEQ multiplex PCR. In the table there are hundreds of thousands of clones, about 89% of which are singletons. The sample consisted of peripheral blood. The receptors derive from a woman in her twenties or thirties with acute or convalescent COVID-19.

The J gene is TRBJ2-7, the V gene TRBV4-1; tentative D call: TRBD2 (6 bases). Per germline, CDR1 MGHRA and CDR2 YSYEKL. Deletions cut 2 bases from V and 2 bases from J, with 19 bases between. This CDR3 comprises 17 residues. The CDR3 here is CASSQFGGAAKTYEQYF. The CDR3 nucleotides are TGCGCCAGCAGCCAATTTGGCGGGGCAGCGAAAACCTACGAGCAGTACTTC.

Points on this clone: Different DNA sequences within this sample yield the same CDR3. The genes are TRBV7-9 and TRBJ1-1; D is unresolved. Germline V gene sequence: CDR1 SEHNR, CDR2 FQNEAQ (reference sequence). CDR3 length: 11 amino acids. The V end lost 2 bases, the J end lost 8 bases, and 6 bases lay between the germline ends. CDR3 nucleotide sequence: TGTGCCAGCAGCTTACCGGGGGAAGCTTTCTTT. This codes for CASSLPGEAFF. The variable domain in full, completed from reference TRBV7-9 and TRBJ1-1, reads DTGVSQNPRHKITKRGQNVTFRCDPISEHNRLYWYRQTLGQGPEFLTYFQNEAQLEKSRLLSDRFSAERPKGSFSTLEIQRTEQGDSAMYLCASSLPGEAFFGQGTRLTVV.

This clone was seen a single time. This sequence joins TRBV2 and TRBJ1-1; TRBD1 is a possible D gene (5 bases). CDR1 is SNHLY, CDR2 FYNNEI, per germline. The germline V and J ends were trimmed by 6 bases and 0 bases, with 11 bases remaining between them. The CDR3 spans 14 residues. The chain's CDR3 is CASRQGAVNTEAFF. The CDR3 DNA reads as TGTGCCAGCAGGCAGGGTGCTGTGAACACTGAAGCTTTCTTT.

This clone was seen just once. The CDR3 loop is CASSQDFNTQYF. The CDR3, as DNA: TGTGCCAGCAGCCAGGACTTCAATACGCAGTATTTT. This chain connects TRBV6-5 to TRBJ2-3; possibly TRBD2 for D (5 bases). The CDR3 totals 12 residues. Trimming removed 6 bases at V and 7 bases at J, with 11 bases between. From germline, CDR1 is MNHEY and CDR2 SVGAGI.

The chain has TRBV4-1 and TRBJ2-6, with a weak D call TRBD1 (6 bases). The CDR3 length is 17 residues. V was cut by 0 bases and J by 2 bases, with 11 bases left in between. Per germline, CDR1 MGHRA and CDR2 YSYEKL. DNA for the CDR3: TGCGCCAGCAGCCAAGATCAGCAGGGGACTGGGGCCAACGTCCTGACTTTC. Translating it yields CASSQDQQGTGANVLTF.

The chain recombines TRBV28 with TRBJ2-7; 10 nucleotides match TRBD1. CDR3 size: 13 residues. Trimming removed 6 bases from V and 3 bases from J; junction bases left unmatched: 2. Per the germline V gene, CDR1 is MDHEN and CDR2 is SYDVKM. DNA for the CDR3: TGTGCCAGCAGCCGGGACAGGGGCTACGAGCAGTACTTC. Translation gives CASSRDRGYEQYF.

This clone was detected only once. V usage is TRBV12-3 or TRBV12-4 and J usage is TRBJ2-5; D not resolved. There are 12 residues in the CDR3. The V end lost 3 bases, the J end lost 5 bases, and 7 bases lay between the germline ends. The CDR3 bases are TGTGCCAGCAGTTTTCCCGGGGAGACCCAGTACTTC. The encoded protein is CASSFPGETQYF.

This chain uses TRBV6-6 with TRBJ1-1; 7 bases are shared with TRBD1. Looked up from germline, CDR1 is MNHNY and CDR2 is SVGAGI (reference sequence). Trimming at V came to 5 bases and at J to 0 bases, leaving 6 bases not matched to a gene. CDR3 length: 15 amino acids. The CDR3 DNA follows: TGTGCCAGCAGTCAAAGAACAGGGGTGAACACTGAAGCTTTCTTT. Residues: CASSQRTGVNTEAFF.

This clone was counted only a few times. The genes are TRBV7-9 and TRBJ1-3; no firm D call. V lost 8 bases and J lost 4, with 12 bases in between. The germline CDR1 and CDR2 sequences are SEHNR and FQNEAQ (reference sequence). The CDR3 extends over 13 amino acids. The CDR3 nucleotides read TGTGCCAGCTCAGAGGGTTCAGGAAACACCATATATTTT. Amino acid sequence: CASSEGSGNTIYF.

The chain has TRBV2 and TRBJ1-2; weak D call: TRBD1 (6 bases). Trimming shortened V by 3 bases and J by 4 bases, and 6 bases separated the two germline ends. The CDR3 loop spans 12 amino acids. The V gene's germline CDR1 is SNHLY and CDR2 FYNNEI. The CDR3, as DNA: TGTGCCAGCAGTGACAGGGGCTATGGCTACACCTTC. This encodes CASSDRGYGYTF.

The CDR3 nucleotides read TGTGCCAGCAGCAGGACAGATGCGGACACTGAAGCTTTCTTT. Its translation is CASSRTDADTEAFF. This chain links TRBV7-2 with TRBJ1-1; the D gene is possibly TRBD1 (6 bases). This CDR3 contains 14 residues. The V gene lost 5 bases and the J gene lost 3 bases, with 13 bases spanning the gap. Germline assignment: CDR1 SGHTA and CDR2 FQGNSA. Full variable domain (missing parts from reference TRBV7-2 and TRBJ1-1): GAGVSQSPSNKVTEKGKDVELRCDPISGHTALYWYRQSLGQGLEFLIYFQGNSAPDKSGLPSDRFSAERTGGSVSTLTIQRTQQEDSAVYLCASSRTDADTEAFFGQGTRLTVV.

This chain links TRBV5-1 with TRBJ1-2; TRBD1 might be the D (5 bases). The CDR3 loop spans 13 amino acids. The V end was cut by 4 bases, the J end by 3 bases, with 10 bases between. The germline CDR1 and CDR2 sequences are SGHRS and YFSETQ. The chain's CDR3 is CASSPDTDYGYTF. In nucleotides, the CDR3 is TGCGCCAGCAGCCCGGACACGGACTATGGCTACACCTTC.

The V gene is TRBV7-9, the J gene TRBJ1-1; no clear D. This CDR3 contains 14 residues. V was pared by 4 bases and J by 4 bases, with 13 bases between. Germline V gene lookup returns CDR1 SEHNR and CDR2 FQNEAQ (reference sequence). CDR3 loop: CASSSNRVSTEAFF. DNA of the CDR3: TGTGCCAGCAGCTCAAATCGGGTGAGCACTGAAGCTTTCTTT. The whole variable domain, filled in from reference TRBV7-9 and TRBJ1-1, reads DTGVSQNPRHKITKRGQNVTFRCDPISEHNRLYWYRQTLGQGPEFLTYFQNEAQLEKSRLLSDRFSAERPKGSFSTLEIQRTEQGDSAMYLCASSSNRVSTEAFFGQGTRLTVV.

The J gene is TRBJ1-3, the V gene TRBV9; D is perhaps TRBD1 (5 bases). CDR1 SGDLS and CDR2 YYNGEE come from the germline V gene. V was pared by 6 bases and J by 4 bases, with 17 bases between. The CDR3 sequence is 15 residues long. The CDR3 region is CASNSDGGAGNTIYF. The CDR3 nucleotides read TGTGCCAGCAACTCAGACGGGGGTGCGGGAAACACCATATATTTT.

V and J are TRBV6-5 and TRBJ1-6, with D possibly matching TRBD1 (6 bases). The CDR3 loop spans 15 amino acids. CDR1 MNHEY and CDR2 SVGAGI come from the germline V gene. Trimming pared 2 bases from V and 8 bases from J, leaving 13 bases between. This chain's CDR3 is CASSYGTPGHSPLHF. The CDR3 bases are TGTGCCAGCAGTTACGGGACACCCGGACATTCACCCCTCCACTTT.

This clone was detected once. The gene calls are TRBV19 and TRBJ1-2; 7 bases are shared with TRBD1. CDR1 is LNHDA, CDR2 SQIVND, per germline (reference sequence). With V trimmed by 4 bases and J by 3 bases, 5 bases remained unmatched. This CDR3 contains 14 residues. As DNA, the CDR3 is TGTGCCAGTAGTAAGGAGGGGGCGGACTATGGCTACACCTTC. Protein: CASSKEGADYGYTF.

The sample holds a few counts of this clone. V gene TRBV2 combines with J gene TRBJ1-2; 9 positions match TRBD1. CDR1 is SNHLY, CDR2 FYNNEI, per germline. J was trimmed by 4 bases and V by 6 bases; bases with no gene match: 9. This CDR3 is built from 15 residues. The CDR3 spells CASSLKQGAGYGYTF. In DNA, the CDR3 is TGTGCCAGCAGCCTAAAACAGGGGGCCGGCTATGGCTACACCTTC.

The rearrangement uses TRBV12-5 and TRBJ2-5; D gene unclear. Germline V gene data show CDR1 as LGHNT and CDR2 as FRNRAP. The CDR3 totals 16 residues. The V and J ends lost 7 bases and 5 bases respectively, with 23 bases between them. The CDR3 DNA is TGTGCTAGTGTCCCGCCACGTAGTTCTGGGCTGGAGACCCAGTACTTC. Translating gives CASVPPRSSGLETQYF.

The chain is built from TRBV27 and TRBJ2-4; no clear D. The ends were cut back, 5 bases at V and 3 bases at J, with 14 bases in the middle. Germline V gene sequence: CDR1 MNHEY, CDR2 SMNVEV (reference sequence). The CDR3 loop spans 15 amino acids. CDR3 in amino acids: CASSIGEHGKNIQYF. CDR3 in DNA: TGTGCCAGCAGTATCGGTGAGCACGGCAAAAACATTCAGTACTTC.

This sequence joins TRBV29-1 and TRBJ2-5; D is perhaps TRBD2 (5 bases). The CDR3 runs 11 residues. Trimming removed 6 bases from V and 7 bases from J, with 12 bases in between. Germline CDR1 is SQVTM and CDR2 is ANQGSEA. Here the CDR3 DNA reads TGCAGCGTCAATCTCCGGGGGACCCAGTACTTC. Its protein product is CSVNLRGTQYF.

J is TRBJ1-5 and V is TRBV28; D gene uncertain. Germline-derived CDR1 and CDR2 are MDHEN and SYDVKM. Trimming stripped 3 bases from V and 5 bases from J, with 17 bases between. The CDR3 consists of 16 residues. CDR3 nucleotide sequence: TGTGCCAGCAGTTTCTCCGGGAGTTCTGGGTATCAGCCCCAGCATTTT. It specifies CASSFSGSSGYQPQHF. Combining the CDR3 with reference TRBV28 and TRBJ1-5 gives the whole variable domain DVKVTQSSRYLVKRTGEKVFLECVQDMDHENMFWYRQDPGLGLRLIYFSYDVKMKEKGDIPEGYSVSREKKERFSLILESASTNQTSMYLCASSFSGSSGYQPQHFGDGTRLSIL.

This chain joins TRBV19 and TRBJ2-5, with D tentatively TRBD2 (6 bases). CDR3 length: 14 amino acids. The germline gives CDR1 LNHDA, CDR2 SQIVND (reference sequence). Trimming cost V 5 bases and J 4 bases, with 14 bases left between them. The CDR3 DNA reads TGTGCCAGTAGTCTAGTCGGGGGAAGAGAGACCCAGTACTTC. Translating it yields CASSLVGGRETQYF.

The V call is TRBV9, the J call TRBJ1-3, with 7 bases lining up with TRBD1. Per the germline V gene, CDR1 is SGDLS and CDR2 is YYNGEE. The J segment lost 4 bases and the V segment lost 3 bases, leaving 10 bases of the junction unmatched. This CDR3 is 16 amino acids long. The CDR3 sequence: CASSETGTAFGNTIYF. CDR3 DNA sequence: TGTGCCAGCAGCGAGACCGGGACAGCTTTCGGAAACACCATATATTTT. Supplemented by reference TRBV9 and TRBJ1-3, the full variable domain reads DSGVTQTPKHLITATGQRVTLRCSPRSGDLSVYWYQQSLDQGLQFLIQYYNGEERAKGNILERFSAQQFPDLHSELNLSSLELGDSALYFCASSETGTAFGNTIYFGEGSWLTVV.

The chain combines TRBV12-3 or TRBV12-4 with TRBJ1-3; D gene uncertain. CDR3 length equals 13 residues. The V gene lost 7 bases and the J gene lost 4 bases, with 11 bases spanning the gap. The CDR3 is CASTINAGNTIYF. The CDR3, as DNA: TGTGCCAGCACTATCAATGCCGGAAACACCATATATTTT.

V usage is TRBV3-1 (or the pseudogene TRBV3-2) and J usage is TRBJ2-7; 7 bases are a match to TRBD1. Germline CDR1 LGHDT, CDR2 YNNKEL (reference sequence). The V and J ends lost 4 bases and 3 bases, in that order; junction bases with no gene match: 3. The CDR3 loop spans 13 amino acids. In nucleotides, the CDR3 is TGTGCCAGCAGCCGGTGGGACAGCTACGAGCAGTACTTC. Translated: CASSRWDSYEQYF.

The chain links TRBV3-1 (or the pseudogene TRBV3-2) to TRBJ1-6; 7 nucleotides match TRBD1. The CDR3 spans 15 residues. V dropped 1 base and J dropped 4; count of bases not matched to a gene: 1. The germline gives CDR1 LGHDT, CDR2 YNNKEL (reference sequence). The CDR3 reads CASSQGGQYNSPLHF. The CDR3 DNA is TGTGCCAGCAGCCAAGGGGGACAGTATAATTCACCCCTCCACTTT.

V is TRBV6-5 and J is TRBJ1-2, with unresolved D. The germline V and J ends were trimmed by 5 bases and 5 bases, with 9 bases remaining between them. The CDR3 has 12 amino acids. Germline CDR1 and CDR2: MNHEY and SVGAGI. CDR3 nucleotides: TGTGCCAGCAGTCCGGACTTGTATGGCTACACCTTC. This codes for CASSPDLYGYTF.

The rearrangement uses TRBV2 and TRBJ2-3, with TRBD2 matching 8 bases. V lost 2 bases to trimming and J lost 4 bases; unmatched junction nucleotides: 5. The CDR3 consists of 15 residues. The germline CDR1 and CDR2 sequences are SNHLY and FYNNEI. The CDR3 region is CASSEFGGAADTQYF. The CDR3 DNA follows: TGTGCCAGCAGTGAATTCGGGGGGGCCGCAGATACGCAGTATTTT.

The genes are TRBV18 and TRBJ2-3; TRBD1 matches 9 bases. V shed 3 bases and J 4 bases; nucleotides not matched to a gene: 5. The CDR3 sequence is 15 residues long. Germline CDR1 and CDR2: KGHSH and LQKENI. The CDR3, as DNA: TGTGCCAGCTCACCTGGGGACAGGGACGCAGATACGCAGTATTTT. Its translation is CASSPGDRDADTQYF.

The chain has TRBV2 and TRBJ2-7; D not certain. Between the trimmed V and J ends, which lost 3 bases and 0 bases, there was a span of 6 bases. Germline-derived CDR1 and CDR2 are SNHLY and FYNNEI. The CDR3 consists of 13 residues. CDR3 nucleotides: TGTGCCAGCAGTGAGGTGGCCTCCTACGAGCAGTACTTC. It is translated as CASSEVASYEQYF. Supplemented by reference TRBV2 and TRBJ2-7, the full variable domain reads EPEVTQTPSHQVTQMGQEVILRCVPISNHLYFYWYRQILGQKVEFLVSFYNNEISEKSEIFDDQFSVERPDGSNFTLKIRSTKLEDSAMYFCASSEVASYEQYFGPGTRLTVT.

The chain links TRBV7-9 to TRBJ1-5, with 8 bases fitting TRBD1. The V segment lost 5 bases and the J segment 7 bases; nucleotides outside the gene matches: 7. The V gene's germline CDR1 is SEHNR and CDR2 FQNEAQ (reference sequence). This CDR3 is 14 amino acids long. CDR3 region: CASSQDRGGQPQHF. The CDR3 nucleotides read TGTGCCAGCAGCCAAGACAGGGGAGGGCAGCCCCAGCATTTT.

The chain uses TRBV27 and TRBJ2-7, with 7 positions matching TRBD1. Germline V gives CDR1 MNHEY, CDR2 SMNVEV (reference sequence). CDR3 length: 13 amino acids. V dropped 5 bases and J dropped 4; count of bases not matched to a gene: 5. Written as DNA, the CDR3 is TGTGCCAGCAGTCCCTACAGGGGTTACGAGCAGTACTTC. As protein: CASSPYRGYEQYF.